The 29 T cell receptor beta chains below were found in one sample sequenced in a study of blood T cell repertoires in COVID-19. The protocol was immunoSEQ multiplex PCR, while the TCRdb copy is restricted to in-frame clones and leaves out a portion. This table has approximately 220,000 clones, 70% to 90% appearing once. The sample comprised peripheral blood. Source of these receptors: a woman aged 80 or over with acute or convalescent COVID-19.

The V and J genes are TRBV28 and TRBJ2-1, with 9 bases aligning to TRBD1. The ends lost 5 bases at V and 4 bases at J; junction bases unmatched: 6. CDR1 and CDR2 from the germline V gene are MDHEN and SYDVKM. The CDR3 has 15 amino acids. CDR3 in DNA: TGTGCCAGCAGTCCCGGGACAGGGACTTACAATGAGCAGTTCTTC. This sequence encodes CASSPGTGTYNEQFF.

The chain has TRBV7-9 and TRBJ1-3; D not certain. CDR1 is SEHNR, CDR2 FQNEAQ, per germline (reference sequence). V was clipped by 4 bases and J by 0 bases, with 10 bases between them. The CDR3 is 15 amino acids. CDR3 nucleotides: TGTGCCAGCAGCTCCTACAGATTCTCTGGAAACACCATATATTTT. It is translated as CASSSYRFSGNTIYF.

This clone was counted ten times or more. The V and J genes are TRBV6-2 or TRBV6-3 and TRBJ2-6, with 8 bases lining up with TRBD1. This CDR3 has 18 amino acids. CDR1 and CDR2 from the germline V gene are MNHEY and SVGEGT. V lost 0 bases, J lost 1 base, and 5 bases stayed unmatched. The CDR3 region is CASSYSLTGGSGANVLTF. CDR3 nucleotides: TGTGCCAGCAGTTACTCTCTTACAGGGGGTTCTGGGGCCAACGTCCTGACTTTC.

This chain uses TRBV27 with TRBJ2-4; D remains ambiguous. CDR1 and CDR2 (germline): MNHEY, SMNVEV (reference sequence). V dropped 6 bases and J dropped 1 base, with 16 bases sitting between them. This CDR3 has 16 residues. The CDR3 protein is CASSTAISGAKNIQYF. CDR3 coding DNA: TGTGCCAGCAGCACGGCCATCTCCGGGGCCAAAAACATTCAGTACTTC.

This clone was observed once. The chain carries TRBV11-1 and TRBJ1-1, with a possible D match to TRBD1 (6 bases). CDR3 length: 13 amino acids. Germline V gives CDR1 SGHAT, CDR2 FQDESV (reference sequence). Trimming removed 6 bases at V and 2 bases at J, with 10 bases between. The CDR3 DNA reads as TGTGCCAGCAGTAGAGGGGGTAACACTGAAGCTTTCTTT. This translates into CASSRGGNTEAFF.

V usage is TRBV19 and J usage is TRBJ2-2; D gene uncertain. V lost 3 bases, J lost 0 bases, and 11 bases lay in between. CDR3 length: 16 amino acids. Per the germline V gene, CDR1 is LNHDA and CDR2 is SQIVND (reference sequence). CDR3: CASSIGTVANTGELFF. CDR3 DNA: TGTGCCAGTAGTATCGGTACTGTAGCGAACACCGGGGAGCTGTTTTTT.

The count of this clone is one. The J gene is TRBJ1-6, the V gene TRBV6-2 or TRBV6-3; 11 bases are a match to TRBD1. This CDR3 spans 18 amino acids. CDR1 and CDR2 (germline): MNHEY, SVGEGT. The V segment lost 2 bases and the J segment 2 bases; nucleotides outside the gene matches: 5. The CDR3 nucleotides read TGTGCCAGCAGTTACGGCGCGGGACAGGGGGCCTATAATTCACCCCTCCACTTT. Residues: CASSYGAGQGAYNSPLHF.

The CDR3 bases are TGTGCCCTATCCCGGGACAGACAAGAGACCCAGTACTTC. It specifies CALSRDRQETQYF. J is TRBJ2-5 and V is TRBV28; TRBD1 matches 7 bases. The ends lost 11 bases at V and 2 bases at J; junction bases unmatched: 8. The germline V gene encodes CDR1 MDHEN and CDR2 SYDVKM. The CDR3 covers 13 residues.

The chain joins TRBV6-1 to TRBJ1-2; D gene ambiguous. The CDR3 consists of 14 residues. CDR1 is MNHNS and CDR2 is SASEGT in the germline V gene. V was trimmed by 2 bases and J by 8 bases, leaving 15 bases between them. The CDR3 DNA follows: TGTGCCAGCAGTGAATTAACAGCGGGAGGCGGCTACACCTTC. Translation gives CASSELTAGGGYTF.

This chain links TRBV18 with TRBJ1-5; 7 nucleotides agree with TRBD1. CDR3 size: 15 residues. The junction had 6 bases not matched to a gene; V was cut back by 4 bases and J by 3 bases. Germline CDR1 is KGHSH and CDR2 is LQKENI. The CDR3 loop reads CASSQSGGDNQPQHF. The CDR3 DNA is TGTGCCAGCTCACAGTCAGGGGGAGACAATCAGCCCCAGCATTTT.

The CDR3 region is CASSLDPGQMYNEQFF. The DNA for the CDR3 is TGTGCCAGCAGCTTAGATCCGGGACAGATGTACAATGAGCAGTTCTTC. The chain recombines TRBV7-9 with TRBJ2-1, with 7 nucleotides matching TRBD1. From germline, CDR1 is SEHNR and CDR2 FQNEAQ (reference sequence). The CDR3 has 16 amino acids. J was trimmed by 4 bases and V by 1 base; bases with no gene match: 7.

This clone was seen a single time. The CDR3 nucleotides read TGTGCCAGCTCACCAGCCCAGGGAATAGGGATCTACGAGCAGTACTTC. Its protein product is CASSPAQGIGIYEQYF. The J gene is TRBJ2-7, the V gene TRBV18; the D gene is possibly TRBD1 (5 bases). This CDR3 has 16 amino acids. V was clipped by 2 bases and J by 3 bases, with 17 bases between them. Per the germline V gene, CDR1 is KGHSH and CDR2 is LQKENI.

CDR3: CASRPDGEAYEQYF. The CDR3 DNA follows: TGTGCCAGCAGACCGGACGGGGAGGCCTACGAGCAGTACTTC. The rearrangement links TRBV14 to TRBJ2-7; a possible D gene is TRBD2 (6 bases). Trimming pared 6 bases from V and 2 bases from J, leaving 14 bases between. This CDR3 region has 14 residues. The germline gives CDR1 SGHDN, CDR2 FVKESK.

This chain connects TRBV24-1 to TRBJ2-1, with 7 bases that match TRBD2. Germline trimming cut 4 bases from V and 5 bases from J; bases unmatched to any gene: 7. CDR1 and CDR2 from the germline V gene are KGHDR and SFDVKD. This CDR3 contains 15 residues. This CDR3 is CATSESAGADNEQFF. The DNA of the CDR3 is TGTGCCACCAGTGAATCTGCGGGAGCCGACAATGAGCAGTTCTTC.

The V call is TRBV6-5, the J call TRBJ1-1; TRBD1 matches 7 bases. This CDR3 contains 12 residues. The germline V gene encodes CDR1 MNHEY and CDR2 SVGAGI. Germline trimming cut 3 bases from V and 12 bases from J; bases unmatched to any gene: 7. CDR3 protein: CASSYQNRGPFF. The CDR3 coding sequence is TGTGCCAGCAGTTATCAAAACAGGGGCCCTTTCTTT.

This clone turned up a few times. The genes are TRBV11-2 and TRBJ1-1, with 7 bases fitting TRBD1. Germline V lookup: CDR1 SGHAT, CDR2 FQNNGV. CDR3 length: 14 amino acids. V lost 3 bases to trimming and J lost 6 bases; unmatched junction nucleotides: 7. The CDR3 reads CASSFRDSSAEAFF. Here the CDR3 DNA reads TGTGCCAGCAGCTTCCGGGACAGTTCTGCTGAAGCTTTCTTT.

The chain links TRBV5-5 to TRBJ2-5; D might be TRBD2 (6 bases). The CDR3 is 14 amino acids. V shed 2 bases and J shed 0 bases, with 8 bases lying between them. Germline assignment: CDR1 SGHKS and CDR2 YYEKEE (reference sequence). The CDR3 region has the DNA TGTGCCAGCAGCTTCCGGGGGAACCAAGAGACCCAGTACTTC. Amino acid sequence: CASSFRGNQETQYF.

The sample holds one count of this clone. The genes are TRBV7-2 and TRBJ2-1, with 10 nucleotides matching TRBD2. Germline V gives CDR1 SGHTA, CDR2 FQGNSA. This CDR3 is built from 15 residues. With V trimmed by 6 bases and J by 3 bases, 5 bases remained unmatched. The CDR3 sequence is CASRDLAGDYNEQFF. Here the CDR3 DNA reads TGTGCCAGCAGAGATCTAGCGGGAGACTACAATGAGCAGTTCTTC.

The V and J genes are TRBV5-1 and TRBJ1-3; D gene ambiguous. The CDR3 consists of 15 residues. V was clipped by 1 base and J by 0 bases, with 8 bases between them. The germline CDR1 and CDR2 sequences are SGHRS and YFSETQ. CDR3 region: CASSLSTVSGNTIYF. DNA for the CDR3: TGCGCCAGCAGCTTGAGCACAGTCTCTGGAAACACCATATATTTT.

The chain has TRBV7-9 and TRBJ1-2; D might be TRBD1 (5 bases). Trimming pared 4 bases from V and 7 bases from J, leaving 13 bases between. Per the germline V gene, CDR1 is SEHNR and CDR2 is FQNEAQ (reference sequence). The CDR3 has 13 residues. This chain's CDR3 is CASSSTGLVGYTF. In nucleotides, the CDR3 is TGTGCCAGCAGCTCAACAGGTTTGGTTGGCTACACCTTC.

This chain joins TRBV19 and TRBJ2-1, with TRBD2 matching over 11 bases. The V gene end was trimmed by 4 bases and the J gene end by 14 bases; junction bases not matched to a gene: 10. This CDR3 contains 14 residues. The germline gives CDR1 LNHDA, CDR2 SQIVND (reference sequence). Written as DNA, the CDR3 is TGTGCCAGTAGTACCGTAGCGGGAGGGTTAGTGGAGTTCTTC. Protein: CASSTVAGGLVEFF.

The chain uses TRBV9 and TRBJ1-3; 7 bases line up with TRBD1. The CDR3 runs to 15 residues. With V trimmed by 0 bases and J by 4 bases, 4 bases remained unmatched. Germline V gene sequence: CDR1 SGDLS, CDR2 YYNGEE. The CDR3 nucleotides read TGTGCCAGCAGCGTAGAGGGGGCGTGGGGAAACACCATATATTTT. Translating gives CASSVEGAWGNTIYF.

The DNA for the CDR3 is TGTGCCAGCAGCCAGCCGCCCTGGACATTAAACACTGAAGCTTTCTTT. Translating it yields CASSQPPWTLNTEAFF. The chain carries TRBV7-2 and TRBJ1-1, with D perhaps TRBD1 (5 bases). Per germline, CDR1 SGHTA and CDR2 FQGNSA. CDR3 length equals 16 residues. V lost 5 bases to trimming and J lost 2 bases, with 18 bases between them.

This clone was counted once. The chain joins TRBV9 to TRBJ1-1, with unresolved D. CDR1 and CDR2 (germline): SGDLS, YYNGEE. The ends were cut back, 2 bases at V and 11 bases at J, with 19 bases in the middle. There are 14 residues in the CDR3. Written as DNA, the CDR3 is TGTGCCAGCAGCGTCAACCCCTTCTCCGGTGAGGCTTTCTTT. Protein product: CASSVNPFSGEAFF. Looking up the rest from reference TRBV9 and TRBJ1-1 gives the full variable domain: DSGVTQTPKHLITATGQRVTLRCSPRSGDLSVYWYQQSLDQGLQFLIQYYNGEERAKGNILERFSAQQFPDLHSELNLSSLELGDSALYFCASSVNPFSGEAFFGQGTRLTVV.

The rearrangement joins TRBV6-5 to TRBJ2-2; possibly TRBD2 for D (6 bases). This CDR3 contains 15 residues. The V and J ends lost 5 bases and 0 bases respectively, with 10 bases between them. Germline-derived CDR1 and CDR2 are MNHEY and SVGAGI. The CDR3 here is CASSRDWTNTGELFF. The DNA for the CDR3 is TGTGCCAGCAGTCGGGACTGGACGAACACCGGGGAGCTGTTTTTT.

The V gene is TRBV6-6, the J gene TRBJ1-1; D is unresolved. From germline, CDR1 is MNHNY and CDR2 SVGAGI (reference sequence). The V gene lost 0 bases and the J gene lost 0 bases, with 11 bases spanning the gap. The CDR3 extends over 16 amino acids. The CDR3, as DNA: TGTGCCAGCAGTTACTCAGGCGGTTACATGAACACTGAAGCTTTCTTT. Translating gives CASSYSGGYMNTEAFF.

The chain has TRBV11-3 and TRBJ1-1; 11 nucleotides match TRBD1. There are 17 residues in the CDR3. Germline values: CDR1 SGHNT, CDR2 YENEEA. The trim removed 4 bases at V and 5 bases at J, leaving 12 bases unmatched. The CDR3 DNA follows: TGTGCCAGCAGCTCCTTTAGGACAGGGGGCATAGGGACTGAAGCTTTCTTT. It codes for CASSSFRTGGIGTEAFF.

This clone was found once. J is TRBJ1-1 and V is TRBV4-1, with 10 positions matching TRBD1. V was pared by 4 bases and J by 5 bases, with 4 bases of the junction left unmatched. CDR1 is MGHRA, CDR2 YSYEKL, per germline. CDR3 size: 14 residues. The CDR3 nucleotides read TGCGCCAGCAGCCTCGGGACAGGGGTTACTGAAGCTTTCTTT. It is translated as CASSLGTGVTEAFF.

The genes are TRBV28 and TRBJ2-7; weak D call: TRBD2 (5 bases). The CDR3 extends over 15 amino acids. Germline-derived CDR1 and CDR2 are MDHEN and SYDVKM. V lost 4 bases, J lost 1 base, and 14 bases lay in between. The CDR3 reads CASSSRRGYSYEQYF. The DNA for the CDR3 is TGTGCCAGCAGTTCCCGGAGAGGGTATTCCTACGAGCAGTACTTC.